This TCR beta chain was captured by sequencing in a study of OX40 agonist ivuxolimab in advanced cancers. Study details: Anti-PD-1, anti-PD-L1 or anti-CTLA-4 therapy given earlier was allowed, and roughly 38% had some.

Of note for this clone: What it binds is not known.

Study results and limitations: At doses 0.1 to 3.0 mg/kg, CD4+ and CD8+ clones expanded. Low normalized T-cell clonal expansion was also seen in some nonresponders.

The table came from immunoSEQ multiplex PCR; TCRdb's copy has only in-frame clones and leaves some out. The sample yields about 88,000 clones, around nine tenths seen once. Trimming stripped 4 bases from V and 3 bases from J, with 13 bases between. This CDR3 is built from 14 residues. The germline V gene has CDR1 SGHTA and CDR2 FQGNSA. The input for sequencing was CD4+ or CD8+ T cells sorted from blood, taken in a trial of the OX40 agonist ivuxolimab. The clonotype was recovered from an adult with an advanced solid tumor such as melanoma, head and neck, liver or kidney cancer. This chain joins TRBV7-2 and TRBJ2-7, with D possibly being TRBD2 (5 bases). CDR3 in amino acids: CASSSRSGIYEQYF. The CDR3 nucleotides read TGTGCCAGCAGCTCAAGGTCGGGAATCTACGAGCAGTACTTC. Complete variable domain (other parts from reference TRBV7-2 and TRBJ2-7): GAGVSQSPSNKVTEKGKDVELRCDPISGHTALYWYRQSLGQGLEFLIYFQGNSAPDKSGLPSDRFSAERTGGSVSTLTIQRTQQEDSAVYLCASSSRSGIYEQYFGPGTRLTVT.